These 19 T cell receptor beta chains originate from one sample sequenced in a study of blood T cell repertoires in COVID-19. Assay used: immunoSEQ multiplex PCR; TCRdb lists only in-frame clones, some missing. The repertoire consists of 110,000 to 150,000 clones, with about 86% occurring once and the leading ten covering roughly 4%. Sample: peripheral blood. The source of these receptors is a woman between 40 and 55 years old with acute or convalescent COVID-19.

This clone was picked up a small number of times. This chain connects TRBV20-1 to TRBJ2-7; D is unclear. Germline V CDR1 and CDR2: DFQATT, SNEGSKA (reference sequence). The CDR3 runs to 13 residues. V lost 3 bases, J lost 4 bases, and 13 bases lay in between. DNA for the CDR3: TGCAGTGCTAGTGGATCTATTACTTACGAGCAGTACTTC. It translates to CSASGSITYEQYF.

The V gene is TRBV19, the J gene TRBJ2-2; TRBD2 matches at 9 bases. The CDR3 has 16 amino acids. The junction had 5 bases not matched to a gene; V was cut back by 3 bases and J by 3 bases. Germline V gives CDR1 LNHDA, CDR2 SQIVND (reference sequence). CDR3 amino acids: CASSIRGGGYTGELFF. In DNA, the CDR3 is TGTGCCAGTAGTATCCGCGGGGGGGGCTACACCGGGGAGCTGTTTTTT.

The J gene is TRBJ1-4, the V gene TRBV5-1, with TRBD1 identical over 7 bases. CDR3 length equals 14 residues. Germline trimming cut 4 bases from V and 5 bases from J; bases unmatched to any gene: 5. Germline-derived CDR1 and CDR2 are SGHRS and YFSETQ. The CDR3 region is CASSPGQRNEKLFF. DNA of the CDR3: TGCGCCAGCAGCCCGGGACAGCGGAATGAAAAACTGTTTTTT. The whole variable domain, filled in from reference TRBV5-1 and TRBJ1-4, reads KAGVTQTPRYLIKTRGQQVTLSCSPISGHRSVSWYQQTPGQGLQFLFEYFSETQRNKGNFPGRFSGRQFSNSRSEMNVSTLELGDSALYLCASSPGQRNEKLFFGSGTQLSVL.

This chain uses TRBV12-1 with TRBJ2-7; the table's D call TRBD2 went unverified against the DNA. TRBV12-1 is labeled a pseudogene. The CDR3 length is 15 residues. The CDR3 sequence: CASSHKGGGPWEQYF. The CDR3 coding sequence is TGTGCCAGCAGCCATAAGGGCGGAGGGCCTTGGGAGCAGTACTTC.

The chain combines TRBV2 with TRBJ1-5; D not certain. The V end was cut by 3 bases, the J end by 7 bases, with 7 bases between. The CDR3 extends over 12 amino acids. Germline loops: CDR1 SNHLY, CDR2 FYNNEI. CDR3 nucleotide sequence: TGTGCCAGCAGTGATGAGGGACAGCCCCAGCATTTT. It encodes CASSDEGQPQHF.

As DNA, the CDR3 is TGTGCCAGCAGCTTATCCGGGACAGCTTCCGGCCAGTATGGCTACACCTTC. It yields the protein CASSLSGTASGQYGYTF. The chain is built from TRBV7-9 and TRBJ1-2; 7 nucleotides match TRBD1. V was pared by 2 bases and J by 5 bases, with 14 bases of the junction left unmatched. Germline V gives CDR1 SEHNR, CDR2 FQNEAQ (reference sequence). The CDR3 spans 17 residues.

The V call is TRBV5-4, the J call TRBJ2-1; TRBD2 agrees at 9 bases. Looked up from germline, CDR1 is SGHNT and CDR2 is YYREEE (reference sequence). The CDR3 spans 15 residues. Trimming cost V 7 bases and J 1 base; bases outside gene matches: 6. CDR3 sequence (DNA): TGTGCCAGCGGCTATGCGGGAGGGTCCTACAATGAGCAGTTCTTC. Amino acids: CASGYAGGSYNEQFF.

This chain joins TRBV7-9 and TRBJ1-6; no firm D call. Trimming removed 1 base at V and 9 bases at J, with 7 bases between. Germline V gene data show CDR1 as SEHNR and CDR2 as FQNEAQ (reference sequence). The CDR3 consists of 13 residues. CDR3: CASSLEQASPLHF. CDR3 sequence (DNA): TGTGCCAGCAGCTTAGAGCAGGCTTCACCCCTCCACTTT.

V is TRBV19 and J is TRBJ1-6, with a weak D call TRBD1 (6 bases). CDR3 length equals 15 residues. Between the trimmed V and J ends, which lost 7 bases and 3 bases, there was a span of 13 bases. In germline, CDR1 is LNHDA, CDR2 SQIVND (reference sequence). The DNA of the CDR3 is TGTGCCAGTAAGGGGGTCCAATTCTATAATTCACCCCTCCACTTT. This gives the protein CASKGVQFYNSPLHF.

The V gene is TRBV6-5, the J gene TRBJ1-2; D ambiguous. CDR1 and CDR2 (germline): MNHEY, SVGAGI. This CDR3 has 15 residues. V dropped 5 bases and J dropped 3 bases, with 16 bases sitting between them. The CDR3 is CASSRTPGGYYGYTF. As DNA, the CDR3 is TGTGCCAGCAGTAGAACTCCAGGAGGCTACTATGGCTACACCTTC.

The chain's CDR3 is CASSATGTSLNNEQFF. DNA for the CDR3: TGTGCCAGCAGTGCCACCGGGACTAGTCTTAACAATGAGCAGTTCTTC. V and J are TRBV6-2 or TRBV6-3 and TRBJ2-1, with 8 bases aligning to TRBD2. Germline lookup yields CDR1 MNHEY and CDR2 SVGEGT. The CDR3 loop spans 16 amino acids. With V trimmed by 5 bases and J by 5 bases, 11 bases remained unmatched.

The chain has TRBV7-9 and TRBJ1-3, with D perhaps TRBD1 (6 bases). The CDR3 loop spans 16 amino acids. The V end lost 5 bases, the J end lost 1 base, and 15 bases lay between the germline ends. Germline V CDR1 and CDR2: SEHNR, FQNEAQ (reference sequence). This CDR3 is CASSRGFTTSGNTIYF. In DNA, the CDR3 is TGTGCCAGCAGCAGGGGGTTTACCACTTCTGGAAACACCATATATTTT.

The chain couples TRBV19 to TRBJ1-2, with 7 bases fitting TRBD1. The CDR3 is made up of 12 amino acids. Germline CDR1 and CDR2: LNHDA and SQIVND (reference sequence). V lost 7 bases to trimming and J lost 7 bases; unmatched junction nucleotides: 6. The CDR3 loop reads CASTGQLFGYTF. The CDR3 DNA follows: TGTGCCAGTACGGGACAGCTATTTGGCTACACCTTC.

The chain uses TRBV6-1 and TRBJ2-1; possibly TRBD2 for D (6 bases). This CDR3 is built from 13 residues. CDR1 and CDR2 from the germline V gene are MNHNS and SASEGT. V was shortened by 2 bases and J by 10 bases, with 12 bases between the two germline ends. The CDR3 DNA reads TGTGCCAGCAGTGAAACGGGAGAGGGGGAGCAGTTCTTC. Protein: CASSETGEGEQFF.

The chain couples TRBV5-1 to TRBJ2-1, with D uncertain. V was trimmed by 1 base and J by 2 bases, leaving 4 bases between them. The CDR3 extends over 13 amino acids. In germline, CDR1 is SGHRS, CDR2 YFSETQ. This CDR3 is CASSLPTYNEQFF. Here the CDR3 DNA reads TGCGCCAGCAGCTTGCCCACCTACAATGAGCAGTTCTTC. The whole variable domain, remainder taken from reference TRBV5-1 and TRBJ2-1, is KAGVTQTPRYLIKTRGQQVTLSCSPISGHRSVSWYQQTPGQGLQFLFEYFSETQRNKGNFPGRFSGRQFSNSRSEMNVSTLELGDSALYLCASSLPTYNEQFFGPGTRLTVL.

The CDR3 nucleotides read TGTGCCTGGAGTGTCGTGACAGCCGCAAAGGGAAAACTGTTTTTT. Translating gives CAWSVVTAAKGKLFF. The rearrangement joins TRBV30 to TRBJ1-4; D is possibly TRBD1 (5 bases). Per the germline V gene, CDR1 is GTSNPN and CDR2 is SVGIG (reference sequence). V shed 0 bases and J shed 10 bases, with 18 bases lying between them. This CDR3 region has 15 residues.

The chain carries TRBV18 and TRBJ2-7; possibly TRBD2 for D (6 bases). The germline CDR1 and CDR2 sequences are KGHSH and LQKENI. Trimming pared 6 bases from V and 2 bases from J, leaving 20 bases between. The CDR3 extends over 16 amino acids. The DNA of the CDR3 is TGTGCCAGCTCTCCGAAGGGCCTGGGAGGCCCCTACGAGCAGTACTTC. Protein sequence: CASSPKGLGGPYEQYF.

The rearrangement uses TRBV25-1 and TRBJ1-2; D might be TRBD1 (5 bases). Per germline, CDR1 MGHDK and CDR2 SYGVNS. The CDR3 extends over 15 amino acids. V was cut by 1 base and J by 3 bases, with 12 bases left in between. The CDR3 DNA follows: TGTGCCAGCAGTGAATGGGGGGGGAGACACTATGGCTACACCTTC. This codes for CASSEWGGRHYGYTF.

The chain couples TRBV4-3 to TRBJ1-5; D gene ambiguous. The CDR3 is made up of 14 amino acids. Per germline, CDR1 LGHNA and CDR2 YSLEER. V lost 0 bases to trimming and J lost 5 bases, with 8 bases between them. CDR3 sequence: CASSQDLGYQPQHF. CDR3 DNA: TGCGCCAGCAGCCAAGATCTAGGCTATCAGCCCCAGCATTTT.